The entry below describes one TCR beta chain. The antigen is unknown. The data belong to a study of lymphopenia after photon versus proton radiotherapy. Study outcomes and limitations: Photon-treated patients lost naive T cells and TCR diversity; proton-treated stayed stable. Survival link was tested only in deceased patients; proton benefit remains a possibility.

Per the germline V gene, CDR1 is SEHNR and CDR2 is FQNEAQ (reference sequence). V lost 0 bases and J 3 bases, leaving 6 bases between the germline ends. CDR3 length: 13 residues. TCRdb's copy holds only in-frame clones and misses some; the assay was immunoSEQ multiplex PCR. Of approximately 150,000 clones detected, approximately 90% appear once; the ten largest clones hold around 5%. The receptor was isolated from a man aged 45-60 years with gastric cancer. The source was peripheral blood, collected from a patient treated with photon-based radiotherapy. J is TRBJ2-7 and V is TRBV7-9, with D uncertain. The CDR3 here is CASSLAPYYEQYF. Here the CDR3 DNA reads TGTGCCAGCAGCTTAGCCCCCTACTACGAGCAGTACTTC. Variable domain in full (rest from reference TRBV7-9 and TRBJ2-7): DTGVSQNPRHKITKRGQNVTFRCDPISEHNRLYWYRQTLGQGPEFLTYFQNEAQLEKSRLLSDRFSAERPKGSFSTLEIQRTEQGDSAMYLCASSLAPYYEQYFGPGTRLTVT.